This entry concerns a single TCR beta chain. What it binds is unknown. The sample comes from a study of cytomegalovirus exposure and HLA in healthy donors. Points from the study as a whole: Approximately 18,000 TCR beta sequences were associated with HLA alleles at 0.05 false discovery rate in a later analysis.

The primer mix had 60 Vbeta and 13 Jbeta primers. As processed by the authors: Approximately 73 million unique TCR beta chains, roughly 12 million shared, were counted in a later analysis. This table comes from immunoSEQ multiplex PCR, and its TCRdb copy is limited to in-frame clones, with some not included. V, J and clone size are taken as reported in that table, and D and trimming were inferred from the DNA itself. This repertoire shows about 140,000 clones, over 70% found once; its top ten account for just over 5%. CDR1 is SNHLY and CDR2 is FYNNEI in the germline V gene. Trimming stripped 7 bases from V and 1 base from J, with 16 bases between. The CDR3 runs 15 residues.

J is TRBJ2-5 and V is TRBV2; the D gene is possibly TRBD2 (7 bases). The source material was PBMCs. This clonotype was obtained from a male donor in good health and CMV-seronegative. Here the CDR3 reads CASTRGGGIQETQYF. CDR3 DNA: TGTGCCAGCACCAGGGGAGGGGGAATCCAAGAGACCCAGTACTTC.